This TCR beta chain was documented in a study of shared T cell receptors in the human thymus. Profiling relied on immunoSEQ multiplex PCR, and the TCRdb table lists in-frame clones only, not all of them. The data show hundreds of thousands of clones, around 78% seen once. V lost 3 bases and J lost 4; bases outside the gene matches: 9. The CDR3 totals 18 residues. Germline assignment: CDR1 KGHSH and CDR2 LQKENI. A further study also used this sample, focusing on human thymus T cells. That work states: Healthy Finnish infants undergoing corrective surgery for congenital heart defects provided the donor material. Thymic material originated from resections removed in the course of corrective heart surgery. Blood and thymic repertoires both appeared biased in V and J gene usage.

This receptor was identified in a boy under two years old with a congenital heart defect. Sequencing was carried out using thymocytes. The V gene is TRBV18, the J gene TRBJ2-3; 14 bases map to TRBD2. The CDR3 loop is CASSPPTGTSGSPDTQYF. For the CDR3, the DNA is TGTGCCAGCTCACCCCCGACGGGGACTAGCGGGAGCCCAGATACGCAGTATTTT.